The sequence of this T cell receptor (beta chain) was determined in a study of blood T cells in healthy people across ages. About the study: When template switching was applied, about one barcoded beta molecule was captured per two T cells.

Then a second PCR, running about 7 to 11 cycles, was carried out with a sample-barcoded 5' primer and a J-beta primer mix. TCRdb passed the 5' RACE reads through MiXCR, listing each CDR3 protein once. Of 550,000 to 600,000 distinct CDR3 sequences listed, roughly 48% were seen once; the top ten hold about 22%. Trimming left V 4 bases short and J 10 bases short, with 14 bases between. The germline gives CDR1 MNHEY, CDR2 SVGAGI. This CDR3 is built from 14 residues. The receptor comes from a man of 80 years or more in good health. The sequenced material came from blood. The J gene is TRBJ1-6, the V gene TRBV6-5; weak D call: TRBD1 (6 bases). The CDR3 sequence: CASSFGAGGSPLHF. The CDR3 nucleotides read TGTGCCAGCAGTTTTGGGGCCGGGGGCTCACCCCTCCACTTT.